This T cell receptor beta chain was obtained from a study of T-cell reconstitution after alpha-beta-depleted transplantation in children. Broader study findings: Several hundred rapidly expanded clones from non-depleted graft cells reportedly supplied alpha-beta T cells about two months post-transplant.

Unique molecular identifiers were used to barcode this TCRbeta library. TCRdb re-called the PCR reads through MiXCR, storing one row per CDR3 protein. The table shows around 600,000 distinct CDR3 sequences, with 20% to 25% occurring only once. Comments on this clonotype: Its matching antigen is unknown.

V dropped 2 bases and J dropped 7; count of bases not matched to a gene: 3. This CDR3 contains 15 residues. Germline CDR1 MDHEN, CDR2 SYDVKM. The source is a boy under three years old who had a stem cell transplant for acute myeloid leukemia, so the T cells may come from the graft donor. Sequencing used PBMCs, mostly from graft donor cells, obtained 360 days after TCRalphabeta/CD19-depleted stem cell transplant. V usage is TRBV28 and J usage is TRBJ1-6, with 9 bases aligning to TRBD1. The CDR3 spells CASSLLTGGNSPLHF. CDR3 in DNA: TGTGCCAGCAGTTTACTGACAGGGGGGAATTCACCCCTCCACTTT.